This T cell receptor (beta chain) derives from a study of T cell responses to AZD1222 COVID-19 vaccine. Regarding the study as a whole: Of the AZD1222 recipients, only five to seven were seropositive at baseline. The reported proportion of spike-specific TCRs targeting unmutated variant regions was nearly half. Repertoire samples came only from after the peak T cell response. The study found vaccine-associated CD4 TCRs spanning spike, dominant at 160-218 and 743-854.

Profiling relied on immunoSEQ multiplex PCR, and the TCRdb table lists in-frame clones only, not all of them. The table lists roughly 180,000 clones, over 80% of them singletons. With respect to this clone: What it recognizes is unknown.

The sample in question was peripheral blood, obtained on day 0 of MenACWY control vaccination. The clonotype comes from an adult in good health.

The CDR3: CASSLPTGMVAVGEQFF. The CDR3 nucleotides are TGTGCCAGCAGTTTACCGACAGGGATGGTAGCGGTCGGTGAGCAGTTCTTC. This chain links TRBV28 with TRBJ2-1; possibly TRBD1 for D (7 bases). Trimming removed 2 bases at V and 9 bases at J, with 23 bases between. This CDR3 spans 17 amino acids. Germline V gene data show CDR1 as MDHEN and CDR2 as SYDVKM. The full variable domain, completed using reference TRBV28 and TRBJ2-1, is DVKVTQSSRYLVKRTGEKVFLECVQDMDHENMFWYRQDPGLGLRLIYFSYDVKMKEKGDIPEGYSVSREKKERFSLILESASTNQTSMYLCASSLPTGMVAVGEQFFGPGTRLTVL.